One sample yielded the 25 T cell receptor beta chains listed below, sequenced in a study of CD8 T cells in ankylosing spondylitis. Study-level points and caveats: A motif of 7 to 9 highly homologous TCR beta variants was seen as apparently characteristic of ankylosing spondylitis blood.

Antigen specificity for these receptors is unknown. A single record per CDR3 protein comes from TCRdb applying MiXCR to the 5' RACE reads. The data contain 500,000 to 650,000 distinct CDR3 sequences, less than 6% of them singletons. Specimen: blood, either unsorted or a sorted T cell fraction (not recorded which). Receptors originate from a male donor with ankylosing spondylitis.

This clonotype was observed many times. CDR3 DNA sequence: TGCAGTGCGATACCTTCAGCGGGAGGGCCTCCAGATACGCAGTATTTT. Amino acids: CSAIPSAGGPPDTQYF. The rearrangement joins TRBV20-1 to TRBJ2-3; the match to TRBD2 covers 10 bases. The CDR3 runs 16 residues. Unmatched junction bases numbered 13, after V lost 6 bases and J lost 4 bases. Germline assignment: CDR1 DFQATT and CDR2 SNEGSKA (reference sequence).

This clonotype was observed at least ten times. The rearrangement joins TRBV5-1 to TRBJ1-1; D is unclear. Germline V lookup: CDR1 SGHRS, CDR2 YFSETQ. The CDR3 spans 14 residues. The V end was cut by 5 bases, the J end by 2 bases, with 13 bases between. The CDR3 loop reads CASRTLVGNTEAFF. The CDR3 nucleotides read TGCGCCAGCAGAACCCTGGTGGGAAACACTGAAGCTTTCTTT.

This chain joins TRBV24-1 and TRBJ2-5, with TRBD1 identical over 7 bases. This CDR3 is 15 amino acids long. V shed 4 bases, J shed 2 bases, and the junction held 6 bases outside the gene matches. Germline loops: CDR1 KGHDR, CDR2 SFDVKD. The CDR3 nucleotides are TGTGCCACCAGTGACAAGGGGACAGCTCAAGAGACCCAGTACTTC. Translating gives CATSDKGTAQETQYF.

At least ten counts were recorded for this clonotype. The chain is built from TRBV20-1 and TRBJ2-7; D remains unclear. V lost 0 bases, J lost 3 bases, and 3 bases lay in between. The CDR3 sequence is 11 residues long. Looked up from germline, CDR1 is DFQATT and CDR2 is SNEGSKA (reference sequence). This CDR3 is CSARDHYEQYF. In DNA, the CDR3 is TGCAGTGCTAGAGACCACTACGAGCAGTACTTC.

This clonotype was observed many times. This chain connects TRBV7-2 to TRBJ1-1; unclear D gene. This CDR3 contains 13 residues. Trimming left V 5 bases short and J 3 bases short, with 10 bases between. Germline CDR1 is SGHTA and CDR2 is FQGNSA. The CDR3 region has the DNA TGTGCCAGCAGCGCGCTCCTCGACACTGAAGCTTTCTTT. Protein: CASSALLDTEAFF.

The chain uses TRBV6-1 and TRBJ2-5, with a tentative D call TRBD2 (5 bases). CDR1 is MNHNS, CDR2 SASEGT, per germline. The CDR3 length is 15 residues. Trimming removed 1 base from V and 5 bases from J, with 14 bases in between. DNA for the CDR3: TGTGCCAGCAGTGAAGGAATAGCGCGGGTTGAGACCCAGTACTTC. Translation gives CASSEGIARVETQYF.

This clonotype came up many times. CDR3 coding DNA: TGCAGTGCTAGAGATGGGCGGGGGTATGGCTACACCTTC. Its translation: CSARDGRGYGYTF. This chain links TRBV20-1 with TRBJ1-2; TRBD1 is a possible D gene (5 bases). The CDR3 is made up of 13 amino acids. CDR1 and CDR2 (germline): DFQATT, SNEGSKA (reference sequence). V was pared by 0 bases and J by 5 bases, with 10 bases between.

This clonotype occurred many times. This chain uses TRBV5-1 with TRBJ1-1, with D unresolved. The V and J ends lost 4 bases and 5 bases respectively, with 18 bases between them. There are 15 residues in the CDR3. Germline values: CDR1 SGHRS, CDR2 YFSETQ. CDR3 region: CASSPEPEDWTEAFF. CDR3 in DNA: TGCGCCAGCAGCCCAGAACCCGAAGATTGGACTGAAGCTTTCTTT.

This clonotype has ten or more counts. The chain joins TRBV15 to TRBJ1-4; 7 bases line up with TRBD1. After removal of 3 bases from V and 6 bases from J, the junction contained 10 bases not matched to a gene. Germline V gene lookup returns CDR1 LNHNV and CDR2 YYDKDF (reference sequence). The CDR3 is made up of 16 amino acids. Here the CDR3 DNA reads TGTGCCACCAGCAGCCTCCGGGGGGACAGCTATGAAAAACTGTTTTTT. As protein: CATSSLRGDSYEKLFF.

On this clonotype itself: A much larger clone is a single base away; this may be a read error. The genes are TRBV29-1 and TRBJ2-1; 15 nucleotides agree with TRBD2. The junction had 12 bases not matched to a gene; V was cut back by 6 bases and J by 6 bases. The CDR3 is 17 residues long. The germline V gene has CDR1 SQVTM and CDR2 ANQGSEA. This CDR3 reads CSVLGLAGGGTCNEQFF. Here the CDR3 DNA reads TGCAGCGTCCTCGGACTAGCGGGAGGGGGGACCTGCAATGAGCAGTTCTTC.

A few counts support this clonotype. The V gene is TRBV18, the J gene TRBJ1-1; D might be TRBD1 (5 bases). Germline V gives CDR1 KGHSH, CDR2 LQKENI. This CDR3 has 15 amino acids. Trimming stripped 3 bases from V and 3 bases from J, with 14 bases between. CDR3 amino acids: CASSPIQGTDTEAFF. For the CDR3, the DNA is TGTGCCAGCTCACCCATCCAGGGAACGGACACTGAAGCTTTCTTT.

This clonotype was picked up many times. The chain carries TRBV5-4 and TRBJ2-6; a weak D match, TRBD2 (6 bases). Germline V CDR1 and CDR2: SGHNT, YYREEE (reference sequence). Deletions cut 4 bases from V and 7 bases from J, with 12 bases between. The CDR3 contains 14 residues. The CDR3 region is CASSAGPGANVLTF. The CDR3 DNA follows: TGTGCCAGCAGCGCGGGACCCGGAGCCAACGTCCTGACTTTC.

This clonotype was seen only once. A much larger clone sits a single nucleotide away, making a read error possible. This chain connects TRBV5-5 to TRBJ2-6; weak D call: TRBD2 (5 bases). The germline V gene encodes CDR1 SGHKS and CDR2 YYEKEE (reference sequence). This CDR3 is 16 amino acids long. The CDR3 protein is CTSSSAWTGGANVLTF. Here the CDR3 DNA reads TGTACCAGCAGCAGCGCATGGACGGGAGGGGCCAACGTCCTGACTTTC.

The chain carries TRBV20-1 and TRBJ2-3; TRBD1 agrees at 9 bases. This CDR3 comprises 19 residues. J was trimmed by 2 bases and V by 4 bases; bases with no gene match: 19. Germline loops: CDR1 DFQATT, CDR2 SNEGSKA (reference sequence). The CDR3 sequence: CSATPGQGLAGAPTDTQYF. The CDR3 nucleotides read TGCAGTGCTACCCCGGGACAGGGTTTAGCAGGGGCCCCCACAGATACGCAGTATTTT.

This clonotype was observed a handful of times. J is TRBJ1-5 and V is TRBV27; possible D gene TRBD1, 5 bases. Trimming stripped 5 bases from V and 1 base from J, with 15 bases between. In germline, CDR1 is MNHEY, CDR2 SMNVEV (reference sequence). CDR3 length equals 16 residues. CDR3 sequence: CASSPSAGESNQPQHF. The CDR3 nucleotides are TGTGCCAGCAGTCCTTCGGCGGGGGAAAGCAATCAGCCCCAGCATTTT.

Here the CDR3 DNA reads TGCAGCGTTAGGGGATTGTATCGGGGGTCCCAGTACTTC. As protein: CSVRGLYRGSQYF. The chain has TRBV29-1 and TRBJ2-5; D may be TRBD2 (6 bases). CDR1 SQVTM and CDR2 ANQGSEA come from the germline V gene. The CDR3 has 13 residues. V lost 5 bases and J lost 9, with 19 bases in between.

This clonotype was picked up many times. The chain uses TRBV6-5 and TRBJ1-6; TRBD1 agrees at 11 bases. Germline V gives CDR1 MNHEY, CDR2 SVGAGI. CDR3 length: 19 amino acids. V shed 0 bases and J 4 bases; nucleotides not matched to a gene: 8. The CDR3 bases are TGTGCCAGCAGTTACTCAATCGGACAGGGGGCTACGTATAATTCACCCCTCCACTTT. It encodes CASSYSIGQGATYNSPLHF.

This clonotype appeared many times. The genes are TRBV7-2 and TRBJ2-1; 7 bases are shared with TRBD1. The trim removed 5 bases at V and 4 bases at J, leaving 11 bases unmatched. CDR1 is SGHTA, CDR2 FQGNSA, per germline. The CDR3 runs to 16 residues. CDR3 sequence reads: CASSPDGGQTYNEQFF. The CDR3, as DNA: TGTGCCAGCAGCCCCGATGGGGGACAGACTTACAATGAGCAGTTCTTC.

This clonotype showed up many times. CDR3 loop: CASSSPAGGPRYGYTF. Written as DNA, the CDR3 is TGTGCCAGCAGCTCCCCCGCAGGGGGGCCGCGGTATGGCTACACCTTC. The chain recombines TRBV12-3 or TRBV12-4 with TRBJ1-2; TRBD1 agrees at 7 bases. The CDR3 has 16 amino acids. The V and J ends lost 6 bases and 5 bases, in that order; junction bases with no gene match: 15.

This clonotype was seen at least ten times. The CDR3 here is CSALAGGPYEQYF. In nucleotides, the CDR3 is TGCAGTGCGTTAGCGGGGGGCCCTTACGAGCAGTACTTC. The chain uses TRBV20-1 and TRBJ2-7, with 10 bases lining up with TRBD2. The V segment lost 6 bases and the J segment 4 bases; nucleotides outside the gene matches: 6. The CDR3 has 13 amino acids. Germline V gene sequence: CDR1 DFQATT, CDR2 SNEGSKA (reference sequence).

In its sample, this clonotype was seen many times. CDR3: CSARGPPRSSSYEQYF. The CDR3 DNA reads TGCAGTGCTAGAGGGCCCCCACGTTCTTCTAGCTACGAGCAGTACTTC. The genes are TRBV20-1 and TRBJ2-7; D gene unclear. Germline V CDR1 and CDR2: DFQATT, SNEGSKA (reference sequence). V dropped 1 base and J dropped 3 bases, with 19 bases sitting between them. This CDR3 is built from 16 residues.

The table lists this clonotype with many counts. The chain couples TRBV5-5 to TRBJ2-2; D may correspond to TRBD1 or TRBD2 (5 bases each). CDR1 and CDR2 from the germline V gene are SGHKS and YYEKEE (reference sequence). Trimming cost V 1 base and J 6 bases, with 7 bases left between them. This CDR3 has 13 residues. CDR3 in amino acids: CASSLWGPGELFF. CDR3 sequence (DNA): TGTGCCAGCAGCTTGTGGGGACCCGGGGAGCTGTTTTTT.

The V gene is TRBV24-1, the J gene TRBJ2-1, with 7 positions matching TRBD1. The germline V gene has CDR1 KGHDR and CDR2 SFDVKD. V lost 4 bases and J lost 2; bases outside the gene matches: 4. The CDR3 is 15 amino acids. CDR3 loop: CATSEGDSPYNEQFF. The CDR3 nucleotides are TGTGCCACCAGTGAAGGGGACAGCCCCTACAATGAGCAGTTCTTC.

This clonotype was seen at least ten times. The chain recombines TRBV7-9 with TRBJ2-1; 10 bases agree with TRBD2. Germline CDR1 and CDR2: SEHNR and FQNEAQ (reference sequence). The CDR3 extends over 16 amino acids. With 3 bases clipped from V and 7 bases from J, the junction kept 9 bases outside the gene matches. The CDR3 nucleotides read TGTGCCAGCAGCTTGGCCCTAGCGGGAGTTTTTAATGAGCAGTTCTTC. This gives the protein CASSLALAGVFNEQFF.

There are many counts of this clonotype. The V call is TRBV5-1, the J call TRBJ2-3, with 14 positions matching TRBD2. Germline CDR1 SGHRS, CDR2 YFSETQ. V lost 7 bases, J lost 0 bases, and 13 bases stayed unmatched. The CDR3 has 19 residues. The CDR3 region is CASHSRGLAGELSTDTQYF. CDR3 in DNA: TGCGCCAGCCATTCCCGGGGACTAGCGGGGGAGTTGAGCACAGATACGCAGTATTTT. Variable domain in full (rest from reference TRBV5-1 and TRBJ2-3): KAGVTQTPRYLIKTRGQQVTLSCSPISGHRSVSWYQQTPGQGLQFLFEYFSETQRNKGNFPGRFSGRQFSNSRSEMNVSTLELGDSALYLCASHSRGLAGELSTDTQYFGPGTRLTVL.